Presented here are 9 T cell receptor beta chains from one specimen sequenced in a study of shared clonotypes between healthy human individuals. Here immunoSEQ multiplex PCR was the method, and the copy in TCRdb shows in-frame clones only, minus some. The sample lists about 990,000 clones, approximately 80% seen once, with 0.61% in the top ten. Sequences were obtained from memory CD4+ T cells from PBMCs. The subset: CD45RA-negative fraction. Receptors were obtained from a man between 18 and 35 years old in good health. Some clones in this sample may be carry-over from other donors' samples.

This clone was seen only a few times. This chain uses TRBV7-4 with TRBJ1-2; TRBD1 agrees at 9 bases. V lost 6 bases, J lost 8 bases, and 10 bases stayed unmatched. This CDR3 region has 14 residues. Germline assignment: CDR1 SGHVT and CDR2 SQSDAQ. The CDR3 DNA sequence: TGTGCCAGCAGTCCCGCAGACAGGGGGGAGGGCTACACCTTC. It translates to CASSPADRGEGYTF.

V gene TRBV2 combines with J gene TRBJ2-1; 10 bases fit TRBD2. The V gene's germline CDR1 is SNHLY and CDR2 FYNNEI. The CDR3 sequence is 17 residues long. Trimming took 8 bases from V and 9 from J; bases not matched to a gene: 19. The CDR3 DNA sequence: TGTGCCAGCCGGACAGGTCAGGCTAGCGGGAGTATAGGTGAGCAGTTCTTC. Translated: CASRTGQASGSIGEQFF.

In regard to this clone: One junction end disagrees with the germline gene, perhaps due to a read error. The V and J genes are TRBV2 and TRBJ1-1, with TRBD1 matching over 8 bases. CDR3 size: 14 residues. Germline CDR1 and CDR2: SNHLY and FYNNEI. This CDR3 reads CASREDRGNTEAFF. CDR3 nucleotides: TGTGCCAGCAGGGAAGACAGGGGGAACACTGAAGCTTTCTTT. The complete variable domain, with remaining parts taken from reference TRBV2 and TRBJ1-1, reads EPEVTQTPSHQVTQMGQEVILRCVPISNHLYFYWYRQILGQKVEFLVSFYNNEISEKSEIFDDQFSVERPDGSNFTLKIRSTKLEDSAMYFCASREDRGNTEAFFGQGTRLTVV.

Details on this clone: This specimen includes other DNA sequences encoding the same CDR3. J is TRBJ2-1 and V is TRBV7-9, with TRBD2 matching 7 bases. The trim removed 0 bases at V and 3 bases at J, leaving 8 bases unmatched. Germline assignment: CDR1 SEHNR and CDR2 FQNEAQ (reference sequence). The CDR3 is made up of 17 amino acids. CDR3 nucleotide sequence: TGTGCCAGCAGCTTAGCATCTAGGGGCGGGAGCTACAATGAGCAGTTCTTC. Residues: CASSLASRGGSYNEQFF.

This clone was recorded only once. The chain has TRBV15 and TRBJ1-3; no firm D call. Germline-derived CDR1 and CDR2 are LNHNV and YYDKDF (reference sequence). Trimming left V 0 bases short and J 4 bases short, with 10 bases between. This CDR3 spans 15 amino acids. DNA of the CDR3: TGTGCCACCAGCAGAGATGGGGTACCCGGAAACACCATATATTTT. Translating it yields CATSRDGVPGNTIYF.

The V and J genes are TRBV2 and TRBJ2-1, with D perhaps matching TRBD2 (6 bases). The germline gives CDR1 SNHLY, CDR2 FYNNEI. The CDR3 totals 15 residues. The V end lost 6 bases, the J end lost 7 bases, and 19 bases lay between the germline ends. The CDR3 region is CASREGTGERNEQFF. The CDR3 DNA reads as TGTGCCAGCAGGGAGGGAACAGGTGAACGGAATGAGCAGTTCTTC.

The CDR3 sequence is CASSWDRGTTEAFF. The CDR3 nucleotides are TGTGCCAGCAGTTGGGACAGGGGAACGACTGAAGCTTTCTTT. The chain couples TRBV11-2 to TRBJ1-1; TRBD1 matches 10 bases. V was pared by 6 bases and J by 5 bases, with 6 bases of the junction left unmatched. In germline, CDR1 is SGHAT, CDR2 FQNNGV. This CDR3 has 14 amino acids.

This sequence joins TRBV6-1 and TRBJ2-7; D is possibly TRBD2 (5 bases). V lost 5 bases and J lost 2, with 13 bases in between. The CDR3 spans 14 residues. Germline V CDR1 and CDR2: MNHNS, SASEGT. CDR3 sequence (DNA): TGTGCCAGCAGTCCCCGAGGGCAAACCTACGAGCAGTACTTC. It translates to CASSPRGQTYEQYF.

V usage is TRBV7-9 and J usage is TRBJ1-2, with a possible D match to TRBD1 (6 bases). The CDR3 runs 16 residues. V was pared by 5 bases and J by 4 bases, with 20 bases between. Per germline, CDR1 SEHNR and CDR2 FQNEAQ (reference sequence). This CDR3 is CASSLDRQRPGYGYTF. CDR3 DNA sequence: TGTGCCAGCAGCCTGGACAGACAACGCCCCGGCTATGGCTACACCTTC. Full variable domain (outside the CDR3, taken from reference TRBV7-9 and TRBJ1-2): DTGVSQNPRHKITKRGQNVTFRCDPISEHNRLYWYRQTLGQGPEFLTYFQNEAQLEKSRLLSDRFSAERPKGSFSTLEIQRTEQGDSAMYLCASSLDRQRPGYGYTFGSGTRLTVV.